A selection of T cell receptor beta chains follows, all from one sample in a study of blood T cell repertoires in COVID-19. Here immunoSEQ multiplex PCR was the method, and the copy in TCRdb shows in-frame clones only, minus some. The sample has 150,000 to 200,000 clones; about four fifths are singletons. Specimen: PBMCs or T cells enriched from blood (not recorded which). The receptors derive from a man aged 50-60 years who had recovered from COVID-19. Each CDR3 is given with its conserved first and last residue. D genes are given only for firm matches. Clone sizes are given selectively: once, few, many, or a class where the clone is expanded.

CDR3 DNA: TGTGCCAGCAGTTCGGGGACAGCCGACAAAAACATTCAGTACTTC
CDR3 protein: CASSSGTADKNIQYF
J gene: TRBJ2-4
V gene: TRBV28
clone size: NA
D gene: TRBD1
CDR3 length: 15

CDR3 DNA: TGTGCCAGCAGTTACAGGGGCGGCAGCTCCTACGAGCAGTACTTC
CDR3 protein: CASSYRGGSSYEQYF
J gene: TRBJ2-7
V gene: TRBV6-5
clone size: once
D gene: NA
CDR3 length: 15

CDR3 DNA: TGTGCCAGCAGGAGGCGTAATTGGCAGGGGAACACTGAAGCTTTCTTT
CDR3 protein: CASRRRNWQGNTEAFF
J gene: TRBJ1-1
V gene: TRBV28
clone size: NA
D gene: NA
CDR3 length: 16

CDR3 DNA: TGTGCCAGCAGCCCGACAGCTCGTAATTCACCCCTCCACTTT
CDR3 protein: CASSPTARNSPLHF
J gene: TRBJ1-6
V gene: TRBV3-1/TRBV3-2
clone size: once
D gene: NA
CDR3 length: 14

CDR3 DNA: TGCAGCGTTGGTTTTGCGGCTAGCGGGGGTGACCCCTACGAGCAGTACTTC
CDR3 protein: CSVGFAASGGDPYEQYF
J gene: TRBJ2-7
V gene: TRBV29-1
clone size: NA
D gene: TRBD2
CDR3 length: 17

CDR3 DNA: TGTGCCAGCAGCTCGGGGGACACCATATATTTT
CDR3 protein: CASSSGDTIYF
J gene: TRBJ1-3
V gene: TRBV7-3
clone size: few
D gene: NA
CDR3 length: 11

CDR3 DNA: TGTGCCAGCAGCTTGGGACTGATTGGACAGCCCCAGCATTTT
CDR3 protein: CASSLGLIGQPQHF
J gene: TRBJ1-5
V gene: TRBV5-6
clone size: NA
D gene: NA
CDR3 length: 14

CDR3 DNA: TGTGCCAGCAGCATTATACTAGCGGGAGGATCCACCGGGGAGCTGTTTTTT
CDR3 protein: CASSIILAGGSTGELFF
J gene: TRBJ2-2
V gene: TRBV5-6
clone size: NA
D gene: TRBD2
CDR3 length: 17

CDR3 DNA: TGTGCCAGCAGCTTAGTAGGGGGGGGTTCACCCCTCCACTTT
CDR3 protein: CASSLVGGGSPLHF
J gene: TRBJ1-6
V gene: TRBV7-9
clone size: NA
D gene: NA
CDR3 length: 14

CDR3 DNA: TGCAGCGTGAGCTCCGGGGGGCCGGGGACCGGGGAGCTGTTTTTT
CDR3 protein: CSVSSGGPGTGELFF
J gene: TRBJ2-2
V gene: TRBV29-1
clone size: few
D gene: NA
CDR3 length: 15

CDR3 DNA: TGTGCCAGCAGTTTGTCGGGACAGGTTAACTATGGCTACACCTTC
CDR3 protein: CASSLSGQVNYGYTF
J gene: TRBJ1-2
V gene: TRBV27
clone size: NA
D gene: TRBD1
CDR3 length: 15

CDR3 DNA: TGTGCCAGCACAGCGGGGGGGGACACAGATACGCAGTATTTT
CDR3 protein: CASTAGGDTDTQYF
J gene: TRBJ2-3
V gene: TRBV6-5
clone size: NA
D gene: TRBD2
CDR3 length: 14

CDR3 DNA: TGTGCCAGCAGTTATGTTACTGAAGCCTACAATGAGCAGTTCTTC
CDR3 protein: CASSYVTEAYNEQFF
J gene: TRBJ2-1
V gene: TRBV28
clone size: once
D gene: NA
CDR3 length: 15

CDR3 DNA: TGCGCCAGCAGCTTTATTTCTACAGGGGGCACAGATACGCAGTATTTT
CDR3 protein: CASSFISTGGTDTQYF
J gene: TRBJ2-3
V gene: TRBV5-1
clone size: NA
D gene: TRBD1
CDR3 length: 16

CDR3 DNA: TGTGCCAGCAGCCAAGGAACAGGGGAAGGTGAAAAACTGTTTTTT
CDR3 protein: CASSQGTGEGEKLFF
J gene: TRBJ1-4
V gene: TRBV3-1/TRBV3-2
clone size: NA
D gene: TRBD1
CDR3 length: 15

CDR3 DNA: TGTGCCAGTAGTATAGATCTCGGTAGTTCTACGGGAGATACGCAGTATTTT
CDR3 protein: CASSIDLGSSTGDTQYF
J gene: TRBJ2-3
V gene: TRBV19
clone size: few
D gene: NA
CDR3 length: 17

CDR3 DNA: TGCGCCAGCAGCCCCCGGACAGGGACGGGTTCACCCCTCCACTTT
CDR3 protein: CASSPRTGTGSPLHF
J gene: TRBJ1-6
V gene: TRBV5-1
clone size: NA
D gene: TRBD1
CDR3 length: 15

CDR3 DNA: TGTGCCAGCAGCTCTAAGGCAGGGGCGGGAGAGACCCAGTACTTC
CDR3 protein: CASSSKAGAGETQYF
J gene: TRBJ2-5
V gene: TRBV5-4
clone size: NA
D gene: NA
CDR3 length: 15

CDR3 DNA: TGCGCCAGCAGCCAAGATCAGGGTGCGAGGACGTACCAAGAGACCCAGTACTTC
CDR3 protein: CASSQDQGARTYQETQYF
J gene: TRBJ2-5
V gene: TRBV4-1
clone size: NA
D gene: NA
CDR3 length: 18

CDR3 DNA: TGTGCCAGCACCCGGGTCGGTGGCTACACCTTC
CDR3 protein: CASTRVGGYTF
J gene: TRBJ1-2
V gene: TRBV7-2
clone size: NA
D gene: NA
CDR3 length: 11

CDR3 DNA: TGTGCCAGCAGCGCTGAGCTGGCGGACTCCTACGAGCAGTACTTC
CDR3 protein: CASSAELADSYEQYF
J gene: TRBJ2-7
V gene: TRBV7-2
clone size: NA
D gene: NA
CDR3 length: 15

CDR3 DNA: TGTGCCAGCAGCCCTGCGGACAGGGCCCAGCCCCAGCATTTT
CDR3 protein: CASSPADRAQPQHF
J gene: TRBJ1-5
V gene: TRBV11-2
clone size: NA
D gene: TRBD1
CDR3 length: 14

CDR3 DNA: TGCGCCAGCAGCTCGAATACAGGGGCTGGGGAGCAGTACTTC
CDR3 protein: CASSSNTGAGEQYF
J gene: TRBJ2-7
V gene: TRBV5-1
clone size: NA
D gene: TRBD1
CDR3 length: 14

CDR3 DNA: TGTGCCAGCAGTTTACTAGGACAGCCTAGCGGCAAGCCCCAGCATTTT
CDR3 protein: CASSLLGQPSGKPQHF
J gene: TRBJ1-5
V gene: TRBV27
clone size: few
D gene: NA
CDR3 length: 16

CDR3 DNA: TGTGCCAGCAGTGTAACAGTCTACAATGAGCAGTTCTTC
CDR3 protein: CASSVTVYNEQFF
J gene: TRBJ2-1
V gene: TRBV2
clone size: NA
D gene: NA
CDR3 length: 13

CDR3 DNA: TGTGCCAGCAGTATAGGGGGCACAGATACGCAGTATTTT
CDR3 protein: CASSIGGTDTQYF
J gene: TRBJ2-3
V gene: TRBV2
clone size: NA
D gene: NA
CDR3 length: 13

CDR3 DNA: TGCGCCAGCAGCCTTGATCAACCGGTACTGAAAAATGAGCAGTTCTTC
CDR3 protein: CASSLDQPVLKNEQFF
J gene: TRBJ2-1
V gene: TRBV5-1
clone size: few
D gene: NA
CDR3 length: 16

CDR3 DNA: TGTGCCACAGGGACAGGGAATAATTCACCCCTCCACTTT
CDR3 protein: CATGTGNNSPLHF
J gene: TRBJ1-6
V gene: TRBV12-3/TRBV12-4
clone size: NA
D gene: TRBD1
CDR3 length: 13

CDR3 DNA: TGTGCCAGCAGCGCGACAGGGGCCCCTGGAGATACGCAGTATTTT
CDR3 protein: CASSATGAPGDTQYF
J gene: TRBJ2-3
V gene: TRBV11-2
clone size: NA
D gene: TRBD1
CDR3 length: 15

CDR3 DNA: TGTGCCAGCAGCTTAGGGGGCCCTGGGGCCAACGTCCTGACTTTC
CDR3 protein: CASSLGGPGANVLTF
J gene: TRBJ2-6
V gene: TRBV5-4
clone size: NA
D gene: TRBD1
CDR3 length: 15

CDR3 DNA: TGCGCCAGCAGCGCTAGCGGAAGCTCCTACAATGAGCAGTTCTTC
CDR3 protein: CASSASGSSYNEQFF
J gene: TRBJ2-1
V gene: TRBV5-1
clone size: NA
D gene: TRBD2
CDR3 length: 15

CDR3 DNA: TGTGCCAGCAGTTCTGCGGGGGCCACAGATACGCAGTATTTT
CDR3 protein: CASSSAGATDTQYF
J gene: TRBJ2-3
V gene: TRBV6-5
clone size: NA
D gene: NA
CDR3 length: 14

CDR3 DNA: TGTGCCAGCAGCTTAGTGGGACAGGGTCTATCAAAACTGTTTTTT
CDR3 protein: CASSLVGQGLSKLFF
J gene: TRBJ1-4
V gene: TRBV11-2
clone size: once
D gene: TRBD1
CDR3 length: 15

CDR3 DNA: TGTGCCAGCAGCTTGTCGTACGGGAGAAACCGCGAGCAGTACTTC
CDR3 protein: CASSLSYGRNREQYF
J gene: TRBJ2-7
V gene: TRBV5-5
clone size: NA
D gene: NA
CDR3 length: 15

CDR3 DNA: TGCGCCAGCAGCTTTGAGGCAACTAATGAAAAACTGTTTTTT
CDR3 protein: CASSFEATNEKLFF
J gene: TRBJ1-4
V gene: TRBV5-1
clone size: NA
D gene: NA
CDR3 length: 14

CDR3 DNA: TGTGCCAGTAGTATCCACAGTCCGTCACCCCTCCACTTT
CDR3 protein: CASSIHSPSPLHF
J gene: TRBJ1-6
V gene: TRBV19
clone size: NA
D gene: NA
CDR3 length: 13

CDR3 DNA: TGCGCCAGCAGGTGGTTGGCAGGGAAGAAAAACACCGGGGAGCTGTTTTTT
CDR3 protein: CASRWLAGKKNTGELFF
J gene: TRBJ2-2
V gene: TRBV4-1
clone size: few
D gene: NA
CDR3 length: 17

CDR3 DNA: TGTGCCAGCAGCTTACAGGGGCTCTCCGGCTACACCTTC
CDR3 protein: CASSLQGLSGYTF
J gene: TRBJ1-2
V gene: TRBV7-9
clone size: NA
D gene: NA
CDR3 length: 13

CDR3 DNA: TGTGCCAGCAGCGCCCAAAGCGGGAGAGGAGGGGGTGAGCAGCTCTTC
CDR3 protein: CASSAQSGRGGGEQLF
J gene: TRBJ2-1
V gene: TRBV7-3
clone size: NA
D gene: TRBD2
CDR3 length: 16

CDR3 DNA: TGTGCCACCACCGGGGGGGGGCGAACCTATGGCTACACCTTC
CDR3 protein: CATTGGGRTYGYTF
J gene: TRBJ1-2
V gene: TRBV28
clone size: once
D gene: NA
CDR3 length: 14

CDR3 DNA: TGTGCCAGCAGTTCCTCGGGACTAGGTCACAATGAGCAGTTCTTC
CDR3 protein: CASSSSGLGHNEQFF
J gene: TRBJ2-1
V gene: TRBV6-5
clone size: NA
D gene: TRBD2
CDR3 length: 15

CDR3 DNA: TGTGCCAGCAGCTTGGTAGACAGGGTGTATAATGAGCAGTTCTTC
CDR3 protein: CASSLVDRVYNEQFF
J gene: TRBJ2-1
V gene: TRBV5-4
clone size: NA
D gene: TRBD1
CDR3 length: 15

CDR3 DNA: TGTGCCAGCAGCCCTTCCCTCCGCGATGAGCAGTTCTTC
CDR3 protein: CASSPSLRDEQFF
J gene: TRBJ2-1
V gene: TRBV28
clone size: NA
D gene: NA
CDR3 length: 13